The clone carrying this TCR beta chain was counted many times. Its antigen remains unidentified. No cell fractionation was done, so the repertoire covers all unsorted peripheral blood T cells. The data derive from a study of HIV-infected patients and healthy controls. Findings of the study overall: MAIT alpha-chain CDR3s were frequent in healthy controls, depleted in HIV+.

cDNA was made from approximately 0.55 ug RNA using alpha and beta constant primers. Using multiplexing indices, alpha and beta chain libraries were generated apart by chain-specific third strand synthesis. All rearrangements within a chain used one primer pair; cDNA molecules carried barcodes. The cDNA received a 5' RACE adapter containing a random hexamer plus an SP2 sequencing primer site. TCRdb re-called the 5' RACE reads with MiXCR, one entry per CDR3 protein. The top ten clones hold roughly 15% of a sample with 10,000 or so distinct CDR3 sequences, around 5.2% of them seen once. The receptor was isolated from an adult with HIV infection. The sample here was blood, taken before antiretroviral therapy.

The CDR3 DNA is TGTGCCAGCAGCTTACAGGGGGCCTATGGCTACACCTTC. Its protein is CASSLQGAYGYTF. The chain has TRBV5-4 and TRBJ1-2; 9 nucleotides agree with TRBD1. This CDR3 is built from 13 residues. CDR1 is SGHNT and CDR2 is YYREEE in the germline V gene (reference sequence). V shed 2 bases and J 4 bases; nucleotides not matched to a gene: 0. Based on the CDR3 plus reference TRBV5-4 and TRBJ1-2, the full variable domain is ETGVTQSPTHLIKTRGQQVTLRCSSQSGHNTVSWYQQALGQGPQFIFQYYREEENGRGNFPPRFSGLQFPNYSSELNVNALELDDSALYLCASSLQGAYGYTFGSGTRLTVV.